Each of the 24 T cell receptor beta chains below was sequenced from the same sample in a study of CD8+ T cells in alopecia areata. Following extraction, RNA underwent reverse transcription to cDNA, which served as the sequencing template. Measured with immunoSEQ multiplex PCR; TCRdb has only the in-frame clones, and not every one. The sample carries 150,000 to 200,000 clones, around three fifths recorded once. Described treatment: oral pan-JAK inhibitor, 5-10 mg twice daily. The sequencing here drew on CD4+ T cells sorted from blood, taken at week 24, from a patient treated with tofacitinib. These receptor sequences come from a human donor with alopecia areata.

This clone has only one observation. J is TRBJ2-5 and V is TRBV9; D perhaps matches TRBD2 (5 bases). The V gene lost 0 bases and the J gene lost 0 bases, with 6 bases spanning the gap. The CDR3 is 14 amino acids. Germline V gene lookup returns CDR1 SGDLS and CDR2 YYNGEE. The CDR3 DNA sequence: TGTGCCAGCAGCGTAGGGGAGTACCAAGAGACCCAGTACTTC. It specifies CASSVGEYQETQYF.

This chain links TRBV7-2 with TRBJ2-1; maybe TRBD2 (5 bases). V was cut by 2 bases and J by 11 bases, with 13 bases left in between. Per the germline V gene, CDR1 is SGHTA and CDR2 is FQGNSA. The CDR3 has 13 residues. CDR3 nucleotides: TGTGCCAGCAGCTTACGGACTGGCGAACAGCAGTTCTTC. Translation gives CASSLRTGEQQFF.

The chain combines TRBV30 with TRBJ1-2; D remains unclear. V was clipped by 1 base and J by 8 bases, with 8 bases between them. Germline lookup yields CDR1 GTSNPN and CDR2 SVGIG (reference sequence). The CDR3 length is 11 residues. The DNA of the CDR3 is TGTGCCTGGAGTGGGGTCGGAGGCTACACCTTC. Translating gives CAWSGVGGYTF.

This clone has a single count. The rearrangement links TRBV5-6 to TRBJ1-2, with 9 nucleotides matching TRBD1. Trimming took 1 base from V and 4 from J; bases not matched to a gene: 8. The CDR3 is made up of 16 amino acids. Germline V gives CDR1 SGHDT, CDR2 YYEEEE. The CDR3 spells CASSLQGQGISYGYTF. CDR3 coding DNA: TGTGCCAGCAGCTTGCAGGGACAGGGAATTTCCTATGGCTACACCTTC.

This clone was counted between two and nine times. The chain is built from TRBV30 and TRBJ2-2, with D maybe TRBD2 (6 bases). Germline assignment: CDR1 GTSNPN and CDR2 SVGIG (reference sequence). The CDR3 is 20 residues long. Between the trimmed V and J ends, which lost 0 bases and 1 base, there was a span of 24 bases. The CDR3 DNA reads TGTGCCTGGAGTGTCGGTGGGTTGGGACTTCAAGCTAAGAACACCGGGGAGCTGTTTTTT. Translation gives CAWSVGGLGLQAKNTGELFF.

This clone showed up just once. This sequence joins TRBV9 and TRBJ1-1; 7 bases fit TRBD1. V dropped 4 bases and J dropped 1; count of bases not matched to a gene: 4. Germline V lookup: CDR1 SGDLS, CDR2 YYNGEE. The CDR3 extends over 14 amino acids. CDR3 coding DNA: TGTGCCAGCAGCCCGGGACAGCCGAACACTGAAGCTTTCTTT. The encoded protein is CASSPGQPNTEAFF.

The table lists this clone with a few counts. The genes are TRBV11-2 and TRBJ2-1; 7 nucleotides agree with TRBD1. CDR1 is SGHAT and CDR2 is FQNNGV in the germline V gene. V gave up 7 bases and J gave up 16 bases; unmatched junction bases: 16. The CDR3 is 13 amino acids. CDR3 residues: CASTTRAETGHFF. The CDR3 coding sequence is TGTGCCAGCACCACCCGGGCCGAGACAGGGCATTTCTTC.

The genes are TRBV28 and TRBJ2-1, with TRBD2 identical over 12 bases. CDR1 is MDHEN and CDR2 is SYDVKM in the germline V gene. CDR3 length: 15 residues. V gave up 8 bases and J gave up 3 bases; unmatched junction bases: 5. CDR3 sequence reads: CASASSGGVYNEQFF. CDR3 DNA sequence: TGTGCCAGCGCTTCTAGCGGGGGGGTCTACAATGAGCAGTTCTTC.

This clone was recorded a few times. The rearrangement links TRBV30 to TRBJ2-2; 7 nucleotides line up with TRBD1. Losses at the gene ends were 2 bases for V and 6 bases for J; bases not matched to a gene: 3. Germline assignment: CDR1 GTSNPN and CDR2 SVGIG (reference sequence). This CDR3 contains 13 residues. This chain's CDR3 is CAWSHRGAGELFF. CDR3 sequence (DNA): TGTGCCTGGAGTCACAGGGGCGCCGGGGAGCTGTTTTTT.

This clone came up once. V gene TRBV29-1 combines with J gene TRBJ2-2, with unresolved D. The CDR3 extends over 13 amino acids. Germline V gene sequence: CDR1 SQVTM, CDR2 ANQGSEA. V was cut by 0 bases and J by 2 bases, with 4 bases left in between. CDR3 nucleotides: TGCAGCGTTGAAGATGACAACACCGGGGAGCTGTTTTTT. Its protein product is CSVEDDNTGELFF.

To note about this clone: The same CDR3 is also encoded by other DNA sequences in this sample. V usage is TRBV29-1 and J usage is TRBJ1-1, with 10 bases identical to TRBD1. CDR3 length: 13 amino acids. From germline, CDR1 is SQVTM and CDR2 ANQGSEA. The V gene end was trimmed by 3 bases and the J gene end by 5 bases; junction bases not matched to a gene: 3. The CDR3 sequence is CSVEGQGNTEAFF. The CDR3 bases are TGCAGCGTTGAGGGACAGGGGAATACTGAAGCTTTCTTT.

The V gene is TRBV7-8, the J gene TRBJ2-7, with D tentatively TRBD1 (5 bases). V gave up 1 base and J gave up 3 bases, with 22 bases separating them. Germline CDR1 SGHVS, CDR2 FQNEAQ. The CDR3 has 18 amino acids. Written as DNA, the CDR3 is TGTGCCAGCAGCTTAGGGGAAGGGAACAGGAAGTTTAGCTACGAGCAGTACTTC. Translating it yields CASSLGEGNRKFSYEQYF.

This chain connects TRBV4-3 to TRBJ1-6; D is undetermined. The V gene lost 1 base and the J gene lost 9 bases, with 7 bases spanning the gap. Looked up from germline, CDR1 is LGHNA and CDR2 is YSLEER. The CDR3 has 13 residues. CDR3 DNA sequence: TGCGCCAGCAGCCAAGTCAAGGCTTCACCCCTCCACTTT. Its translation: CASSQVKASPLHF.

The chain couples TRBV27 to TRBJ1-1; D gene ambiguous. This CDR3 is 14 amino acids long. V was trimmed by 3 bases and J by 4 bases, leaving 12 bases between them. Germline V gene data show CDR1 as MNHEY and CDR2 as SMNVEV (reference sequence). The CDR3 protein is CASSLVRRGTEAFF. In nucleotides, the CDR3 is TGTGCCAGCAGTTTGGTCCGTCGGGGCACTGAAGCTTTCTTT.

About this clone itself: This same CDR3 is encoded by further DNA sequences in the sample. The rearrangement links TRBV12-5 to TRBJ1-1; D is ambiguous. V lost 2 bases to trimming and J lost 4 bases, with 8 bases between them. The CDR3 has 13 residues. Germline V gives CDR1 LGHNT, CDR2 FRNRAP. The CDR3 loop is CASGLLDSTEAFF. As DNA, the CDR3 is TGTGCTAGTGGTTTGTTGGATAGCACTGAAGCTTTCTTT.

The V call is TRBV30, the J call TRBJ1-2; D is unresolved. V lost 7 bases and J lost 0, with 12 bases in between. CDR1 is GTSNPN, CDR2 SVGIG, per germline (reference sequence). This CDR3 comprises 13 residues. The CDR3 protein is CASKRASNYGYTF. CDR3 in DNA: TGTGCCTCAAAAAGGGCTTCTAACTATGGCTACACCTTC. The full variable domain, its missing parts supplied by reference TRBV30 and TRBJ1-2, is SQTIHQWPATLVQPVGSPLSLECTVEGTSNPNLYWYRQAAGRGLQLLFYSVGIGQISSEVPQNLSASRPQDRQFILSSKKLLLSDSGFYLCASKRASNYGYTFGSGTRLTVV.

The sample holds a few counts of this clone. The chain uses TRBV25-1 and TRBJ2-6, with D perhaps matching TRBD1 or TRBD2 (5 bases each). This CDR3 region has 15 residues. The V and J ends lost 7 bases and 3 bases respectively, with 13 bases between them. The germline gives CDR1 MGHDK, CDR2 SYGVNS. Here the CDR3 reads CASMVEGHGANVLTF. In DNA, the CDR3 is TGTGCCAGCATGGTTGAGGGGCATGGGGCCAACGTCCTGACTTTC. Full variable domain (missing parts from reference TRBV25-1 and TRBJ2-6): EADIYQTPRYLVIGTGKKITLECSQTMGHDKMYWYQQDPGMELHLIHYSYGVNSTEKGDLSSESTVSRIRTEHFPLTLESARPSHTSQYLCASMVEGHGANVLTFGAGSRLTVL.

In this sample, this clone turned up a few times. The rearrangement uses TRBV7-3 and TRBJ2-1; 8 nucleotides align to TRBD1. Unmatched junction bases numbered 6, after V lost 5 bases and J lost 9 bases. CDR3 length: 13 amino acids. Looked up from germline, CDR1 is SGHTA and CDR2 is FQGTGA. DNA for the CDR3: TGTGCCAGCAGCCCGGACAGGGAGAGTGAGCAGTTCTTC. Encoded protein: CASSPDRESEQFF. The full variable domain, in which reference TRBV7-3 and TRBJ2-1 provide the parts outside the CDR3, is GAGVSQTPSNKVTEKGKYVELRCDPISGHTALYWYRQSLGQGPEFLIYFQGTGAADDSGLPNDRFFAVRPEGSVSTLKIQRTERGDSAVYLCASSPDRESEQFFGPGTRLTVL.

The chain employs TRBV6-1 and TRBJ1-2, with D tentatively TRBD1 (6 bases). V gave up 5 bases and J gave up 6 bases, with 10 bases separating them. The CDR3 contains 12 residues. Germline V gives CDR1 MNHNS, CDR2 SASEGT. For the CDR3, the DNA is TGTGCCAGCAGTAACAGGGTGGATGGCTACACCTTC. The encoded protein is CASSNRVDGYTF.

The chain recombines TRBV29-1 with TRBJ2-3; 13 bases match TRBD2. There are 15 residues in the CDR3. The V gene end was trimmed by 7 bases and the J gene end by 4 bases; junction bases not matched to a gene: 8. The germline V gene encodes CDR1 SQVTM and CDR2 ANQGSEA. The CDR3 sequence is CSGAKGTSGADTQYF. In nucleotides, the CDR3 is TGCAGCGGTGCGAAAGGGACTAGCGGGGCAGATACGCAGTATTTT.

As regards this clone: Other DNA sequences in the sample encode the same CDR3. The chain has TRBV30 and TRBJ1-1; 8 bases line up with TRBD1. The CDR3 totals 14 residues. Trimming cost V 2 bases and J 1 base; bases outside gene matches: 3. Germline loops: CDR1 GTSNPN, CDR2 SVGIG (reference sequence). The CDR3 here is CAWSPGTGNTEAFF. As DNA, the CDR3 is TGTGCCTGGAGTCCCGGGACAGGGAACACTGAAGCTTTCTTT. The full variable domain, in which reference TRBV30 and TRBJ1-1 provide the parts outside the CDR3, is SQTIHQWPATLVQPVGSPLSLECTVEGTSNPNLYWYRQAAGRGLQLLFYSVGIGQISSEVPQNLSASRPQDRQFILSSKKLLLSDSGFYLCAWSPGTGNTEAFFGQGTRLTVV.

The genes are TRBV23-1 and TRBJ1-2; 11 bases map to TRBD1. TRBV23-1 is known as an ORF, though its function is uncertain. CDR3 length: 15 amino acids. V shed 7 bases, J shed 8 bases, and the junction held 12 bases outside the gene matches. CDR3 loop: CASTTTDRGLRGYTF. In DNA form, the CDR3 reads TGCGCCAGCACGACGACGGACAGGGGGCTCCGAGGCTACACCTTC.

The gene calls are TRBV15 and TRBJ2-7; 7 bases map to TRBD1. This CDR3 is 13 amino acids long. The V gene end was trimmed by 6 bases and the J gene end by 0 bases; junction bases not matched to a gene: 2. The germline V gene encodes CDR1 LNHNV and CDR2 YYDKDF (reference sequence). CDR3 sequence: CATRDRDSYEQYF. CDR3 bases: TGTGCCACCAGAGACAGGGACTCCTACGAGCAGTACTTC.

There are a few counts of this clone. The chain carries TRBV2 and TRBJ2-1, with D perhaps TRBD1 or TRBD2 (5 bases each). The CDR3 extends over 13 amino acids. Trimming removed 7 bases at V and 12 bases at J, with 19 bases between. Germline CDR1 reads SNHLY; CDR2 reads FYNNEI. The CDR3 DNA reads TGTGCCAGCAACCATATGGACATGAGCGGGCAGTTCTTC. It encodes CASNHMDMSGQFF. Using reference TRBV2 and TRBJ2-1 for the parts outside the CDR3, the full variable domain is EPEVTQTPSHQVTQMGQEVILRCVPISNHLYFYWYRQILGQKVEFLVSFYNNEISEKSEIFDDQFSVERPDGSNFTLKIRSTKLEDSAMYFCASNHMDMSGQFFGPGTRLTVL.